This record looks at one TCR beta chain sequence and its context. These data are taken from a study of cytotoxic CD8 clonotypes in ibrutinib-treated CLL. Looking at the study overall: Partial response was seen in 24 patients and complete response in 2; after median around 5.5 years, approximately 14 stayed remitted, about 12 progressed. The study recorded mean values of 255,043 productive templates and 94,082 productive rearrangements per sample.

Germline V gene lookup returns CDR1 MDHEN and CDR2 SYDVKM. The CDR3 sequence is 16 residues long. V shed 3 bases and J 5 bases; nucleotides not matched to a gene: 5. Repertoires were generated with immunoSEQ multiplex PCR, while TCRdb's copy carries only in-frame clones and drops some. The table lists more than 150,000 clones, about 72% of them singletons. V usage is TRBV28 and J usage is TRBJ2-7; TRBD2 matches 15 bases. The specimen comprised PBMCs, sampled after 24 months of ibrutinib treatment. The sequence came from a human donor with chronic lymphocytic leukemia. The CDR3 is CASSLGLAGGANEQYF. The CDR3 DNA is TGTGCCAGCAGTTTGGGACTAGCGGGAGGTGCCAACGAGCAGTACTTC.